This T cell receptor (beta chain) was found in a study of shared clonotypes between healthy human individuals. Overall study context: Each donor contributed plates that comprised three CD4 naive, three CD4 memory, two CD8 naive and one CD8 memory.

The protocol was immunoSEQ multiplex PCR, while the TCRdb copy is restricted to in-frame clones and leaves out a portion. The sample has roughly 2.6 million clones, 90% to 95% seen once; the top ten hold over 0.12%. The length of the CDR3 is 14 residues. Germline values: CDR1 SEHNR, CDR2 FQNEAQ (reference sequence). The V gene end was trimmed by 5 bases and the J gene end by 5 bases; junction bases not matched to a gene: 8. The source material was naive CD4+ T cells sorted from blood. Sample subset: CD45RA+ positively selected. The TCR sequence derives from a man younger than 30 in good health. The V and J genes are TRBV7-9 and TRBJ2-7, with TRBD1 matching 8 bases. The CDR3 DNA reads as TGTGCCAGCAGCCTTGGACAGGGAGTCGACGAGCAGTACTTC. Its protein product is CASSLGQGVDEQYF.